These 26 T cell receptor beta chains came from one sample sequenced in a study of breast tumors, draining lymph nodes, adjacent tissues. TCRdb reprocessed the multiplex PCR reads via MiXCR and lists one record per CDR3 protein. The data show fewer than 90,000 distinct CDR3 sequences, with around 29% seen just once and roughly 7.3% held by the top ten. Breast cancer patients provided tissue from their axillary draining lymph nodes. The sample comprised axillary lymph node tissue. Receptor source: a female donor with breast cancer. Some clones in this sample may be carry-over from other donors' samples.

Turning to this clonotype: With a much larger clone just one base away, this may be a read error. This CDR3 reads CASRGLTGELSF. The CDR3 coding sequence is TGCGCCAGCAGAGGATTAACCGGGGAGCTGTCTTTT. This rearrangement joins TRBV4-3 to TRBJ2-2, with D possibly TRBD2 on 5 matching bases. The CDR3 has 12 residues. Per the germline V gene, CDR1 is LGHNA and CDR2 is YSLEER.

V usage is TRBV11-2 and J usage is TRBJ1-3; tentatively, D is TRBD1 (6 bases). Germline CDR1 SGHAT, CDR2 FQNNGV. The CDR3 has 20 amino acids. V lost 5 bases to trimming and J lost 3 bases, with 29 bases between them. DNA for the CDR3: TGTGCCAGCAGCGCATACCCCCATGGGGACAACCGAGAAGATGGAAACACCATATATTTT. This sequence encodes CASSAYPHGDNREDGNTIYF.

This clonotype was observed at least ten times. The chain couples TRBV27 to TRBJ2-1; TRBD2 aligns across 13 bases. V shed 2 bases and J 5 bases; nucleotides not matched to a gene: 6. CDR1 and CDR2 from the germline V gene are MNHEY and SMNVEV (reference sequence). The CDR3 has 17 residues. CDR3 amino acids: CASSLTSGRVFDNEQFF. For the CDR3, the DNA is TGTGCCAGCAGTTTAACTAGCGGGAGGGTCTTTGACAATGAGCAGTTCTTC.

This clonotype was picked up many times. The CDR3 sequence is CASSLFPGQAEKLFF. CDR3 DNA sequence: TGCGCCAGCAGCTTGTTTCCAGGACAGGCCGAAAAACTGTTTTTT. The V and J genes are TRBV5-1 and TRBJ1-4; 7 positions match TRBD1. Germline CDR1 and CDR2: SGHRS and YFSETQ. The CDR3 is 15 amino acids. Trimming removed 1 base from V and 8 bases from J; junction bases left unmatched: 8.

This clonotype came up many times. The chain carries TRBV5-1 and TRBJ2-1; 11 bases agree with TRBD2. The J segment lost 9 bases and the V segment lost 0 bases, leaving 2 bases of the junction unmatched. The CDR3 spans 14 residues. Germline V lookup: CDR1 SGHRS, CDR2 YFSETQ. The CDR3 sequence: CASSLGLAGGEQFF. In DNA form, the CDR3 reads TGCGCCAGCAGCTTGGGGCTAGCGGGAGGTGAGCAGTTCTTC.

The sample holds many counts of this clonotype. The V gene is TRBV5-4, the J gene TRBJ2-7; 7 bases agree with TRBD2. Germline V gene sequence: CDR1 SGHNT, CDR2 YYREEE (reference sequence). The CDR3 is 14 residues long. V was pared by 5 bases and J by 6 bases, with 11 bases of the junction left unmatched. DNA of the CDR3: TGTGCCAGCAGGTTGAGCGGGACCCCTTCCGAGCAGTACTTC. Protein product: CASRLSGTPSEQYF.

This clonotype was recorded once. This chain uses TRBV7-8 with TRBJ1-4, with TRBD1 matching over 9 bases. V was pared by 5 bases and J by 9 bases, with 13 bases of the junction left unmatched. The CDR3 sequence is 16 residues long. Germline values: CDR1 SGHVS, CDR2 FQNEAQ. This CDR3 is CASSSLGGGQGQKLFF. The CDR3 DNA follows: TGTGCCAGCAGCAGCTTGGGTGGTGGACAGGGGCAAAAACTGTTTTTT.

Ten or more counts support this clonotype. V and J are TRBV30 and TRBJ2-7; the D is unclear. Per germline, CDR1 GTSNPN and CDR2 SVGIG (reference sequence). This CDR3 has 13 amino acids. Between the trimmed V and J ends, which lost 1 base and 2 bases, there was a span of 9 bases. The CDR3 sequence: CAWSGRSTYEQYF. The CDR3 DNA reads TGTGCCTGGAGTGGCAGGAGTACCTACGAGCAGTACTTC.

This chain connects TRBV7-2 to TRBJ2-5; the D gene is possibly TRBD1 (6 bases). Trimming removed 1 base from V and 0 bases from J, with 12 bases in between. This CDR3 spans 16 amino acids. Germline CDR1 and CDR2: SGHTA and FQGNSA. The CDR3, as DNA: TGTGCCAGCAGCTTAGGGACAGCCCCTAACCAAGAGACCCAGTACTTC. Protein sequence: CASSLGTAPNQETQYF. The full variable domain, completed using reference TRBV7-2 and TRBJ2-5, is GAGVSQSPSNKVTEKGKDVELRCDPISGHTALYWYRQSLGQGLEFLIYFQGNSAPDKSGLPSDRFSAERTGGSVSTLTIQRTQQEDSAVYLCASSLGTAPNQETQYFGPGTRLLVL.

In this sample, this clonotype turned up many times. This chain joins TRBV11-2 and TRBJ2-3; 12 bases map to TRBD1. This CDR3 has 15 residues. The germline gives CDR1 SGHAT, CDR2 FQNNGV. After removal of 5 bases from V and 9 bases from J, the junction contained 9 bases not matched to a gene. The CDR3 sequence: CASSANRGQGATQYF. CDR3 coding DNA: TGTGCCAGCAGCGCCAATAGGGGACAGGGGGCCACGCAGTATTTT. The full variable domain, in which reference TRBV11-2 and TRBJ2-3 provide the parts outside the CDR3, is EAGVAQSPRYKIIEKRQSVAFWCNPISGHATLYWYQQILGQGPKLLIQFQNNGVVDDSQLPKDRFSAERLKGVDSTLKIQPAKLEDSAVYLCASSANRGQGATQYFGPGTRLTVL.

This clonotype was counted ten times or more. The CDR3 reads CASSLGQQNTGELFF. Written as DNA, the CDR3 is TGTGCCAGCAGCTTAGGACAGCAGAACACCGGGGAGCTGTTTTTT. This chain uses TRBV11-3 with TRBJ2-2, with D tentatively TRBD1 (5 bases). Germline CDR1 is SGHNT and CDR2 is YENEEA. There are 15 residues in the CDR3. The V end lost 1 base, the J end lost 1 base, and 7 bases lay between the germline ends.

There are many counts of this clonotype. This chain joins TRBV20-1 and TRBJ2-1; D not resolved. The CDR3 is made up of 14 amino acids. Trimming took off 2 bases at V and 0 bases at J, with 8 bases between the two ends. Germline CDR1 reads DFQATT; CDR2 reads SNEGSKA (reference sequence). The CDR3 sequence: CSARIRFSYNEQFF. DNA of the CDR3: TGCAGTGCTAGAATCCGGTTCTCCTACAATGAGCAGTTCTTC.

This clonotype was found many times. The genes are TRBV20-1 and TRBJ2-3; 9 bases are shared with TRBD1. Germline CDR1 and CDR2: DFQATT and SNEGSKA (reference sequence). The CDR3 is 14 amino acids. CDR3 residues: CSPRGGTGLDTQYF. As DNA, the CDR3 is TGCAGCCCTCGGGGCGGGACAGGGTTAGATACGCAGTATTTT.

In this sample, this clonotype turned up once. The chain links TRBV4-1 to TRBJ2-3; 8 positions agree with TRBD2. Germline-derived CDR1 and CDR2 are MGHRA and YSYEKL. The J segment lost 3 bases and the V segment lost 1 base, leaving 3 bases of the junction unmatched. CDR3 length: 15 residues. The CDR3 DNA follows: TGCGCCAGCAGCCAAGTTCTAGCGGGTACAGATACGCAGTATTTT. It is translated as CASSQVLAGTDTQYF.

Of note for this clonotype: An end of the junction does not agree with germline; a read error may underlie this. The V call is TRBV20-1, the J call TRBJ2-1; perhaps TRBD2 as D (5 bases). The CDR3 consists of 15 residues. Per the germline V gene, CDR1 is DFQATT and CDR2 is SNEGSKA (reference sequence). The CDR3 loop is CSARHWAGSYNERLF. The CDR3 DNA is TGCAGTGCCAGACATTGGGCAGGCTCCTACAATGAGCGGCTCTTC.

This chain uses TRBV5-1 with TRBJ1-1; 7 nucleotides match TRBD1. J gave up 1 base and V 5 bases, and 5 bases lay outside the gene matches. The CDR3 runs to 14 residues. The germline gives CDR1 SGHRS, CDR2 YFSETQ. The CDR3 here is CASSTGTENTEAFF. DNA for the CDR3: TGCGCCAGCAGTACCGGGACAGAGAACACTGAAGCTTTCTTT. Based on the CDR3 plus reference TRBV5-1 and TRBJ1-1, the full variable domain is KAGVTQTPRYLIKTRGQQVTLSCSPISGHRSVSWYQQTPGQGLQFLFEYFSETQRNKGNFPGRFSGRQFSNSRSEMNVSTLELGDSALYLCASSTGTENTEAFFGQGTRLTVV.

This clonotype came up many times. The gene calls are TRBV11-2 and TRBJ2-1, with D uncertain. V lost 4 bases and J 7 bases, leaving 5 bases between the germline ends. The CDR3 is 11 residues long. CDR1 is SGHAT and CDR2 is FQNNGV in the germline V gene. The CDR3 DNA is TGTGCCAGCAGCTACGGGAATGAGCAGTTCTTC. Its protein is CASSYGNEQFF.

This clonotype was detected many times. J is TRBJ2-1 and V is TRBV11-3; D gene unclear. Germline V gives CDR1 SGHNT, CDR2 YENEEA. The length of the CDR3 is 15 residues. Trimming stripped 3 bases from V and 5 bases from J, with 14 bases between. CDR3 nucleotides: TGTGCCAGCAGCTTTAGGCTTCTAGAGAACAATGAGCAGTTCTTC. As protein: CASSFRLLENNEQFF.

This chain joins TRBV20-1 and TRBJ2-3; D is ambiguous. The germline gives CDR1 DFQATT, CDR2 SNEGSKA (reference sequence). V dropped 7 bases and J dropped 1 base, with 6 bases sitting between them. This CDR3 is built from 11 residues. This CDR3 reads CSVIGTDTQYF. CDR3 sequence (DNA): TGCAGTGTCATCGGCACAGATACGCAGTATTTT.

This clonotype was seen ten or more times. V usage is TRBV7-9 and J usage is TRBJ1-5; D unclear. CDR3 length: 12 amino acids. From germline, CDR1 is SEHNR and CDR2 FQNEAQ (reference sequence). V lost 3 bases, J lost 8 bases, and 8 bases lay in between. CDR3 in DNA: TGTGCCAGCAGCTTTGGGTGGGAGCCCCAGCATTTT. Encoded protein: CASSFGWEPQHF.

This clonotype was seen many times. The chain links TRBV7-2 to TRBJ2-7; TRBD2 is a possible D gene (5 bases). This CDR3 contains 15 residues. Per the germline V gene, CDR1 is SGHTA and CDR2 is FQGNSA. V was clipped by 5 bases and J by 5 bases, with 19 bases between them. CDR3 residues: CASSVEDFNGDEQYF. The CDR3, as DNA: TGTGCCAGCAGCGTAGAGGACTTCAACGGGGACGAGCAGTACTTC.

This clonotype has ten or more counts. The rearrangement joins TRBV12-3 or TRBV12-4 to TRBJ1-2; 7 nucleotides line up with TRBD1. This CDR3 has 14 amino acids. With 5 bases clipped from V and 4 bases from J, the junction kept 7 bases outside the gene matches. The CDR3 sequence is CASSPNRGLYGYTF. The CDR3 coding sequence is TGTGCCAGCAGTCCCAACAGGGGTCTCTATGGCTACACCTTC.

In this sample, this clonotype turned up a few times. The V call is TRBV19, the J call TRBJ2-4, with TRBD1 matching over 8 bases. The germline CDR1 and CDR2 sequences are LNHDA and SQIVND (reference sequence). With V trimmed by 9 bases and J by 4 bases, 11 bases remained unmatched. The CDR3 totals 15 residues. CDR3 coding DNA: TGTGCCAGCGCCTCAGGGGGCTTCGGAAAAAACATTCAGTACTTC. Its protein is CASASGGFGKNIQYF.

On this clonotype: It may be a read error: a sequence one base away is much more abundant. The gene calls are TRBV5-4 and TRBJ2-7, with unresolved D. Deletions cut 3 bases from V and 6 bases from J, with 10 bases between. CDR3 size: 12 residues. Germline V gives CDR1 SGHNT, CDR2 YYREEE (reference sequence). CDR3 region: CASSSDSPEQYF. CDR3 coding DNA: TGTGCCAGCAGCTCCGACTCCCCCGAGCAGTACTTC.

This clonotype was found many times. This chain links TRBV20-1 with TRBJ1-2; 10 bases are shared with TRBD1. Germline V lookup: CDR1 DFQATT, CDR2 SNEGSKA (reference sequence). The CDR3 runs 13 residues. V shed 5 bases, J shed 5 bases, and the junction held 5 bases outside the gene matches. For the CDR3, the DNA is TGCAGTGCTGAGACAGGGGGCAGGTATGGCTACACCTTC. Amino acid sequence: CSAETGGRYGYTF.

The sample holds many counts of this clonotype. The chain links TRBV12-3 or TRBV12-4 to TRBJ1-3; D is uncertain. V was cut by 3 bases and J by 1 base, with 10 bases left in between. The CDR3 loop spans 15 amino acids. This chain's CDR3 is CASSFGTVSGNTIYF. The CDR3 DNA reads TGTGCCAGCAGTTTCGGTACGGTTTCTGGAAACACCATATATTTT.